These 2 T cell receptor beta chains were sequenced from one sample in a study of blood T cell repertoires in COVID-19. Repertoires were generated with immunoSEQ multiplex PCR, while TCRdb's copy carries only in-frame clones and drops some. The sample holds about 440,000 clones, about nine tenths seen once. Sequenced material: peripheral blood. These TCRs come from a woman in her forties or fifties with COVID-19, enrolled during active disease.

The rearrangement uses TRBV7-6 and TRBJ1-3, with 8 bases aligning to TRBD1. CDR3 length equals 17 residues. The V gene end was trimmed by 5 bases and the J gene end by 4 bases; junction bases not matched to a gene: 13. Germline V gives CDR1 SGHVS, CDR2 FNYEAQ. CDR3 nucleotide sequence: TGTGCCAGCAGCCAAACGGGGCAGGGGGCTGGGGGAAACACCATATATTTT. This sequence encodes CASSQTGQGAGGNTIYF.

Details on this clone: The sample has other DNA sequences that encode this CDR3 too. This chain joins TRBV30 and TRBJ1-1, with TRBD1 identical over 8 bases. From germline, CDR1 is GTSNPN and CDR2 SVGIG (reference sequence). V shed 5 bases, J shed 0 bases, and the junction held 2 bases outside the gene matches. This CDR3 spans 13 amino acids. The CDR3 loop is CAWDRGLNTEAFF. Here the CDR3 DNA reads TGTGCCTGGGACAGGGGCTTGAACACTGAAGCTTTCTTT.